What follows are 17 T cell receptor beta chains derived from one specimen sequenced in a study of T cell responses to AZD1222 COVID-19 vaccine. Some clones are missing from TCRdb's copy, which holds only in-frame ones; the method was immunoSEQ multiplex PCR. The top ten hold around 4.4% of the sample, which has 90,000 to 120,000 clones, 75% to 90% seen once. The sample here was peripheral blood, taken on day 0 of AZD1222 vaccination. These receptors were obtained from an adult in good health.

The chain combines TRBV6-2 or TRBV6-3 with TRBJ2-3; D ambiguous. V was shortened by 5 bases and J by 7 bases, with 13 bases between the two germline ends. CDR1 and CDR2 from the germline V gene are MNHEY and SVGEGT. This CDR3 has 13 amino acids. The CDR3 region is CASSPSMWNTQYF. CDR3 sequence (DNA): TGTGCCAGCAGTCCGTCGATGTGGAATACGCAGTATTTT.

This clone was observed a few times. This chain uses TRBV6-1 with TRBJ1-5, with D unclear. There are 13 residues in the CDR3. The V gene's germline CDR1 is MNHNS and CDR2 SASEGT. Trimming removed 2 bases from V and 4 bases from J, with 6 bases in between. The CDR3 spells CASSEWDNQPQHF. The CDR3, as DNA: TGTGCCAGCAGTGAATGGGATAATCAGCCCCAGCATTTT.

The chain combines TRBV11-2 with TRBJ2-1; no reliable D call. V was shortened by 3 bases and J by 8 bases, with 17 bases between the two germline ends. Germline V gene data show CDR1 as SGHAT and CDR2 as FQNNGV. The CDR3 extends over 15 amino acids. The CDR3 DNA sequence: TGTGCCAGCAGCTTGGCCCACGTGGTAGCACATGAGCAGTTCTTC. Encoded protein: CASSLAHVVAHEQFF.

This clone showed up just a few times. This sequence joins TRBV30 and TRBJ2-3, with D unresolved. V was cut by 3 bases and J by 5 bases, with 12 bases left in between. The CDR3 is 13 residues long. The V gene's germline CDR1 is GTSNPN and CDR2 SVGIG (reference sequence). CDR3 region: CAWRPISRDTQYF. The CDR3 DNA is TGTGCCTGGAGGCCCATTTCTAGAGATACGCAGTATTTT. Looking up the rest from reference TRBV30 and TRBJ2-3 gives the full variable domain: SQTIHQWPATLVQPVGSPLSLECTVEGTSNPNLYWYRQAAGRGLQLLFYSVGIGQISSEVPQNLSASRPQDRQFILSSKKLLLSDSGFYLCAWRPISRDTQYFGPGTRLTVL.

The count of this clone is one. The gene calls are TRBV6-5 and TRBJ2-1; 8 bases agree with TRBD1. Per germline, CDR1 MNHEY and CDR2 SVGAGI. CDR3 length: 15 amino acids. V dropped 6 bases and J dropped 6; count of bases not matched to a gene: 10. CDR3 sequence: CASSLGQGRGNEQFF. In DNA form, the CDR3 reads TGTGCCAGCAGCTTAGGACAGGGCCGCGGCAATGAGCAGTTCTTC.

The chain links TRBV5-4 to TRBJ2-4; TRBD1 agrees at 9 bases. Germline CDR1 SGHNT, CDR2 YYREEE (reference sequence). The CDR3 contains 16 residues. V shed 4 bases, J shed 0 bases, and the junction held 5 bases outside the gene matches. The DNA of the CDR3 is TGTGCCAGCAGCCTTAGACAGGGGGTAGCCAAAAACATTCAGTACTTC. It codes for CASSLRQGVAKNIQYF.

V gene TRBV5-1 combines with J gene TRBJ2-1; TRBD2 agrees at 8 bases. V was clipped by 4 bases and J by 7 bases; unmatched bases: 10. The germline CDR1 and CDR2 sequences are SGHRS and YFSETQ. This CDR3 comprises 15 residues. The CDR3 DNA sequence: TGCGCCAGCAGCACAAAAGCGGGAGTGAGTAATGAGCAGTTCTTC. Its protein product is CASSTKAGVSNEQFF.

V gene TRBV4-2 combines with J gene TRBJ2-7; no firm D call. The CDR3 has 14 residues. Between the trimmed V and J ends, which lost 0 bases and 5 bases, there was a span of 11 bases. CDR1 LGHNA and CDR2 YNFKEQ come from the germline V gene. Here the CDR3 DNA reads TGTGCCAGCAGCCAAGAAGGTCGTTACAACGAGCAGTACTTC. Protein product: CASSQEGRYNEQYF.

The chain uses TRBV4-3 and TRBJ2-1; possible D gene TRBD2, 6 bases. The V gene lost 1 base and the J gene lost 6 bases, with 19 bases spanning the gap. This CDR3 contains 17 residues. The germline gives CDR1 LGHNA, CDR2 YSLEER. CDR3 residues: CASSQARDFRFANEQFF. CDR3 nucleotides: TGCGCCAGCAGCCAAGCCAGGGACTTTCGATTTGCCAATGAGCAGTTCTTC.

This chain joins TRBV11-1 and TRBJ2-7; 7 positions agree with TRBD2. Germline V lookup: CDR1 SGHAT, CDR2 FQDESV (reference sequence). The J segment lost 1 base and the V segment lost 2 bases, leaving 5 bases of the junction unmatched. The CDR3 sequence is 15 residues long. CDR3 nucleotide sequence: TGTGCCAGCAGCTTATACAGCGGGGCGTCCTACGAGCAGTACTTC. Translating gives CASSLYSGASYEQYF.

This CDR3 reads CASSEGGRRGNQPQHF. In DNA form, the CDR3 reads TGTGCCAGCAGCGAGGGAGGGAGAAGGGGCAATCAGCCCCAGCATTTT. The rearrangement links TRBV5-4 to TRBJ1-5, with no clear D. Germline values: CDR1 SGHNT, CDR2 YYREEE (reference sequence). This CDR3 is 16 amino acids long. Between the trimmed V and J ends, which lost 4 bases and 2 bases, there was a span of 16 bases.

This chain links TRBV19 with TRBJ1-5; D is unresolved. V was trimmed by 11 bases and J by 5 bases, leaving 19 bases between them. Looked up from germline, CDR1 is LNHDA and CDR2 is SQIVND (reference sequence). The CDR3 spans 14 residues. CDR3 in amino acids: CAAHRTGLDQPQHF. Written as DNA, the CDR3 is TGTGCCGCGCATCGGACGGGTCTCGATCAGCCCCAGCATTTT.

The J gene is TRBJ1-4, the V gene TRBV19; D might be TRBD1 (6 bases). The CDR3 contains 14 residues. Trimming took 5 bases from V and 0 from J, leaving 7 bases between them. The germline gives CDR1 LNHDA, CDR2 SQIVND (reference sequence). The CDR3 DNA sequence: TGTGCCAGTAGTTGGACAGCAACTAATGAAAAACTGTTTTTT. This codes for CASSWTATNEKLFF.

The chain couples TRBV15 to TRBJ1-5; possibly TRBD1 for D (5 bases). CDR1 and CDR2 from the germline V gene are LNHNV and YYDKDF (reference sequence). The ends were cut back, 5 bases at V and 2 bases at J, with 10 bases in the middle. The CDR3 totals 14 residues. As DNA, the CDR3 is TGTGCCACCAGCTCGACCAGGGGCAATCAGCCCCAGCATTTT. Protein: CATSSTRGNQPQHF. The variable domain in full, with the rest retrieved from reference TRBV15 and TRBJ1-5, is DAMVIQNPRYQVTQFGKPVTLSCSQTLNHNVMYWYQQKSSQAPKLLFHYYDKDFNNEADTPDNFQSRRPNTSFCFLDIRSPGLGDTAMYLCATSSTRGNQPQHFGDGTRLSIL.

The rearrangement joins TRBV27 to TRBJ2-3; D not certain. This CDR3 spans 13 amino acids. Germline-derived CDR1 and CDR2 are MNHEY and SMNVEV (reference sequence). V was trimmed by 6 bases and J by 0 bases, leaving 7 bases between them. CDR3 DNA: TGTGCCAGCAGGAAGGTTAGCACAGATACGCAGTATTTT. Translating it yields CASRKVSTDTQYF.

The rearrangement links TRBV12-3 or TRBV12-4 to TRBJ1-2; tentatively, D is TRBD1 (5 bases). The CDR3 totals 12 residues. V was pared by 6 bases and J by 5 bases, with 10 bases between. The CDR3 DNA reads as TGTGCCAGCAGGGGGGGAGGGTATGGCTACACCTTC. Translation gives CASRGGGYGYTF.

This clone was seen only a few times. The chain links TRBV5-6 to TRBJ1-2; D unclear. Between the trimmed V and J ends, which lost 0 bases and 2 bases, there was a span of 23 bases. The CDR3 runs to 19 residues. Germline V gene lookup returns CDR1 SGHDT and CDR2 YYEEEE. The CDR3 bases are TGTGCCAGCAGCTTGGAGAAGAGAACCCAGCCCGCGGACAACTATGGCTACACCTTC. It encodes CASSLEKRTQPADNYGYTF.